Following are 21 T cell receptor beta chains from one sample sequenced in a study of shared clonotypes between healthy human individuals. The naive CD8 population came from CD45RO-negative cells selected for CCR7, without terminally differentiated effector memory CD45RA+ cells. Libraries were prepared by immunoSEQ multiplex PCR; TCRdb keeps only in-frame clonotypes and omits some of them. The top ten clones hold 1.1% of a sample with over 2 million clones, about 95% of them seen once. The specimen was naive CD8+ T cells sorted from blood. These receptors were taken from a man in his late teens or twenties in good health.

This chain uses TRBV11-2 with TRBJ2-7; 15 bases fit TRBD2. Germline-derived CDR1 and CDR2 are SGHAT and FQNNGV. With V trimmed by 8 bases and J by 9 bases, 8 bases remained unmatched. The CDR3 is 14 amino acids. The CDR3 DNA reads as TGTGCCAGCCTCGGGACTAGCGGGAGGCGGTGGCAGTACTTC. As protein: CASLGTSGRRWQYF.

V usage is TRBV4-2 and J usage is TRBJ1-2; D not certain. The germline gives CDR1 LGHNA, CDR2 YNFKEQ. The CDR3 covers 11 residues. Trimming shortened V by 5 bases and J by 5 bases, and 6 bases separated the two germline ends. The CDR3 nucleotides read TGTGCCAGCAGCAGTGGATATGGCTACACCTTC. Its protein is CASSSGYGYTF.

The rearrangement links TRBV15 to TRBJ1-5; D gene ambiguous. Trimming pared 0 bases from V and 5 bases from J, leaving 11 bases between. Germline CDR1 reads LNHNV; CDR2 reads YYDKDF (reference sequence). This CDR3 contains 15 residues. DNA of the CDR3: TGTGCCACCAGCAGAGATCGGGGAGCGGATCAGCCCCAGCATTTT. Amino acid sequence: CATSRDRGADQPQHF. Based on the CDR3 plus reference TRBV15 and TRBJ1-5, the full variable domain is DAMVIQNPRYQVTQFGKPVTLSCSQTLNHNVMYWYQQKSSQAPKLLFHYYDKDFNNEADTPDNFQSRRPNTSFCFLDIRSPGLGDTAMYLCATSRDRGADQPQHFGDGTRLSIL.

The chain recombines TRBV6-5 with TRBJ2-1; D gene unclear. Germline V gene sequence: CDR1 MNHEY, CDR2 SVGAGI. Between the trimmed V and J ends, which lost 4 bases and 6 bases, there was a span of 10 bases. The CDR3 is made up of 13 amino acids. The CDR3 sequence: CASSSLPPNEQFF. The CDR3 DNA reads TGTGCCAGCAGTTCCCTGCCTCCCAATGAGCAGTTCTTC.

The chain combines TRBV9 with TRBJ2-1; TRBD2 aligns across 11 bases. The CDR3 consists of 15 residues. CDR1 is SGDLS and CDR2 is YYNGEE in the germline V gene. V shed 2 bases and J 8 bases; nucleotides not matched to a gene: 6. DNA for the CDR3: TGTGCCAGCAGCGTTAGCGGGAGGGCCGGGGATGAGCAGTTCTTC. Protein: CASSVSGRAGDEQFF.

This clone appeared once. The chain recombines TRBV4-2 with TRBJ2-5, with 10 bases fitting TRBD2. The CDR3 runs to 20 residues. CDR1 is LGHNA, CDR2 YNFKEQ, per germline. V was pared by 0 bases and J by 0 bases, with 13 bases of the junction left unmatched. This chain's CDR3 is CASSQDELRTSGRYQETQYF. In nucleotides, the CDR3 is TGTGCCAGCAGCCAAGACGAGCTTCGGACTAGCGGCCGTTACCAAGAGACCCAGTACTTC.

V and J are TRBV4-2 and TRBJ2-5, with 7 positions matching TRBD1. The germline V gene encodes CDR1 LGHNA and CDR2 YNFKEQ. The CDR3 is made up of 14 amino acids. V trimming: 2 bases; J trimming: 5 bases; junction bases outside the gene matches: 5. CDR3 in DNA: TGTGCCAGCAGCCAATCACAGGGGTTCGAGACCCAGTACTTC. This codes for CASSQSQGFETQYF.

V usage is TRBV6-5 and J usage is TRBJ1-6; no reliable D call. Per germline, CDR1 MNHEY and CDR2 SVGAGI. This CDR3 is built from 13 residues. V was shortened by 11 bases and J by 5 bases, with 13 bases between the two germline ends. CDR3 sequence: CAARSTDNSPLHF. The CDR3 region has the DNA TGTGCCGCCCGATCGACCGATAATTCACCCCTCCACTTT.

This clone was recorded once. The chain links TRBV29-1 to TRBJ2-5, with D unclear. The V gene's germline CDR1 is SQVTM and CDR2 ANQGSEA. Trimming took off 7 bases at V and 4 bases at J, with 19 bases between the two ends. This CDR3 spans 14 amino acids. CDR3 in DNA: TGCAGCGCCGAGATGGGATTGACGGGAGAGACCCAGTACTTC. Protein sequence: CSAEMGLTGETQYF.

The CDR3 spells CASSPNDRQGEDYGYTF. The CDR3 DNA sequence: TGTGCCAGCTCACCAAACGATCGACAGGGGGAGGACTATGGCTACACCTTC. The chain employs TRBV18 and TRBJ1-2; 9 nucleotides align to TRBD1. Germline V CDR1 and CDR2: KGHSH, LQKENI. Trimming took 2 bases from V and 3 from J; bases not matched to a gene: 10. The CDR3 is 17 residues long.

The rearrangement links TRBV13 to TRBJ2-2, with unresolved D. Germline CDR1 and CDR2: PRHDT and FYEKMQ (reference sequence). Trimming removed 5 bases from V and 5 bases from J, with 6 bases in between. This CDR3 region has 12 residues. The CDR3 DNA is TGTGCCAGCAGCCCCGAGACCGGGGAGCTGTTTTTT. Its translation is CASSPETGELFF.

The rearrangement joins TRBV13 to TRBJ2-7, with D perhaps matching TRBD2 (5 bases). This CDR3 contains 16 residues. The V end lost 5 bases, the J end lost 0 bases, and 17 bases lay between the germline ends. Germline CDR1 is PRHDT and CDR2 is FYEKMQ (reference sequence). CDR3 bases: TGTGCCAGCAGCCCAGACGGGAACTCGAGCTCCTACGAGCAGTACTTC. Protein product: CASSPDGNSSSYEQYF.

For this clone: Within the sample, other DNA sequences also encode this same CDR3. This rearrangement joins TRBV6-5 to TRBJ2-7, with D perhaps matching TRBD1 (6 bases). V lost 0 bases to trimming and J lost 4 bases, with 10 bases between them. The CDR3 contains 14 residues. CDR1 is MNHEY, CDR2 SVGAGI, per germline. The CDR3 sequence: CASSYSETGYEQYF. Here the CDR3 DNA reads TGTGCCAGCAGTTACTCAGAGACAGGATACGAGCAGTACTTC.

The J gene is TRBJ2-1, the V gene TRBV5-1; 10 bases agree with TRBD1. The CDR3 consists of 14 residues. Germline assignment: CDR1 SGHRS and CDR2 YFSETQ. J lost 7 bases, V lost 4 bases, and 5 bases had no gene match. The CDR3 region is CASSPDRGKNEQFF. The CDR3 DNA follows: TGCGCCAGCAGCCCGGACAGGGGGAAGAATGAGCAGTTCTTC.

This clone was recorded at least ten times. This chain connects TRBV5-4 to TRBJ2-7, with a weak D call TRBD2 (5 bases). The germline V gene encodes CDR1 SGHNT and CDR2 YYREEE (reference sequence). The length of the CDR3 is 14 residues. The V gene lost 3 bases and the J gene lost 5 bases, with 15 bases spanning the gap. CDR3: CASSSRGIAHEQYF. CDR3 DNA sequence: TGTGCCAGCAGCTCGCGAGGGATTGCCCACGAGCAGTACTTC.

V is TRBV28 and J is TRBJ2-7, with 7 bases aligning to TRBD1. This CDR3 has 14 residues. J lost 3 bases, V lost 4 bases, and 6 bases had no gene match. CDR1 and CDR2 (germline): MDHEN, SYDVKM. CDR3 amino acids: CASSSTGTVYEQYF. CDR3 nucleotides: TGTGCCAGCAGTTCGACCGGGACAGTCTACGAGCAGTACTTC.

The V call is TRBV30, the J call TRBJ1-3; 7 bases match TRBD1. Germline lookup yields CDR1 GTSNPN and CDR2 SVGIG (reference sequence). The V gene end was trimmed by 5 bases and the J gene end by 9 bases; junction bases not matched to a gene: 13. CDR3 length: 14 amino acids. The CDR3: CAWGPGRGYGTIYF. CDR3 coding DNA: TGTGCCTGGGGGCCGGGCAGGGGGTATGGCACCATATATTTT.

This clone was recorded once. The J gene is TRBJ2-1, the V gene TRBV11-2, with D possibly matching TRBD1 (6 bases). The germline CDR1 and CDR2 sequences are SGHAT and FQNNGV. The CDR3 runs 15 residues. With 3 bases removed from V and 5 bases from J, the gap between germline ends came to 14 bases. DNA for the CDR3: TGTGCCAGCAGCTTCCTTTACAGGGCCGACAATGAGCAGTTCTTC. It yields the protein CASSFLYRADNEQFF.

This chain links TRBV29-1 with TRBJ1-2, with D possibly being TRBD1 (6 bases). Deletions cut 8 bases from V and 4 bases from J, with 14 bases between. Per germline, CDR1 SQVTM and CDR2 ANQGSEA. This CDR3 is 12 amino acids long. For the CDR3, the DNA is TGCAGCCTACGGACAGACTCCTATGGCTACACCTTC. It encodes CSLRTDSYGYTF.

This clone appeared once. Germline and junction disagree at one end, which may indicate a read error. The rearrangement uses TRBV7-7 and TRBJ2-1; 7 bases are a match to TRBD1. The CDR3 length is 15 residues. Germline V gene data show CDR1 as SSHAT and CDR2 as FNYEAQ (reference sequence). In DNA, the CDR3 is TGTGCTAGCAGCTTATTACCGGGACAGTACAATGAGCAGTTCTTC. This sequence encodes CASSLLPGQYNEQFF.

The chain recombines TRBV27 with TRBJ2-1; perhaps D is TRBD1 or TRBD2 (5 bases each). Trimming stripped 3 bases from V and 3 bases from J, with 12 bases between. Germline V lookup: CDR1 MNHEY, CDR2 SMNVEV (reference sequence). The CDR3 is 15 residues long. The CDR3 sequence is CASSFGDPIYNEQFF. CDR3 bases: TGTGCCAGCAGTTTTGGGGACCCCATCTACAATGAGCAGTTCTTC.